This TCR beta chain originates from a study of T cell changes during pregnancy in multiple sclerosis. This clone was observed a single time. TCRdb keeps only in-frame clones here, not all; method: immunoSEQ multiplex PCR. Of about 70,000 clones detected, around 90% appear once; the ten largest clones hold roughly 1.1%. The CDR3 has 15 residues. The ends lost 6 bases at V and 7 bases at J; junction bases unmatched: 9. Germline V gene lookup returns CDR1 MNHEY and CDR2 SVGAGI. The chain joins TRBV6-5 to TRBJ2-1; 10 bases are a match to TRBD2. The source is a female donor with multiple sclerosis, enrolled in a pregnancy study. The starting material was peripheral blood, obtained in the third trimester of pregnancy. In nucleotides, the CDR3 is TGTGCCAGCAGGCTGCTAGCGGGAGTGGGAAATGAGCAGTTCTTC. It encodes CASRLLAGVGNEQFF.